These T cell receptor beta chains were read from a single sample in a study of blood T cell repertoires in COVID-19. The protocol was immunoSEQ multiplex PCR, while the TCRdb copy is restricted to in-frame clones and leaves out a portion. This table holds some 110,000 clones, 90% found once. Input material: peripheral blood. The source is a human donor with active COVID-19. The donor label of this sample is uncertain. Each CDR3 is given with its conserved first and last residue. A D gene is named only where the DNA matches it firmly. Part of the rows lack a size; the others show once, few, many or a class for expanded clones.

abundance: .; j_gene: TRBJ1-2; d_gene: .; v_gene: TRBV27; CDR3nt: TGTGCCAGCAGCCCTATCGGGACAATCGTGTCGGTTGACTACACCTTC; CDR3aa: CASSPIGTIVSVDYTF
abundance: .; j_gene: TRBJ2-3; d_gene: TRBD2; v_gene: TRBV3-1/TRBV3-2; CDR3nt: TGTGCCAGCAGCCAAGGTGGGAGGGGCACAGATACGCAGTATTTT; CDR3aa: CASSQGGRGTDTQYF
abundance: .; j_gene: TRBJ1-6; d_gene: .; v_gene: TRBV5-1; CDR3nt: TGCGCCAGCAGAATAGGATGGGAGAATTCACCCCTCCACTTT; CDR3aa: CASRIGWENSPLHF
abundance: .; j_gene: TRBJ2-2; d_gene: .; v_gene: TRBV5-1; CDR3nt: TGCGCCAGCAGCGGGAAGGACAGCCGGCCGAGCACCGGGGAGCTGTTTTTT; CDR3aa: CASSGKDSRPSTGELFF
abundance: .; j_gene: TRBJ2-7; d_gene: TRBD1; v_gene: TRBV2; CDR3nt: TGTGCCAGCAGTAGACAGGGGACCTACGAGCAGTACTTC; CDR3aa: CASSRQGTYEQYF
abundance: .; j_gene: TRBJ2-7; d_gene: .; v_gene: TRBV6-5; CDR3nt: TGTGCCAGCAGGGCGGGGTATGGCCGCTCCTACGAGCAGTACTTC; CDR3aa: CASRAGYGRSYEQYF
abundance: .; j_gene: TRBJ2-2; d_gene: .; v_gene: TRBV9; CDR3nt: TGTGCCAGCAGCCCGAGTTTGGCCGGGGAGCTGTTTTTT; CDR3aa: CASSPSLAGELFF
abundance: .; j_gene: TRBJ2-7; d_gene: TRBD2; v_gene: TRBV6-5; CDR3nt: TGTGCCAGCAGTTACTTCGCTAGCGGGGGGAAGTACGAGCAGTACTTC; CDR3aa: CASSYFASGGKYEQYF
abundance: .; j_gene: TRBJ2-7; d_gene: TRBD2; v_gene: TRBV5-1; CDR3nt: TGCGCCAGCAGCGGGGGACTAGCGGGGCATCTCGAGCAGTACTTC; CDR3aa: CASSGGLAGHLEQYF
abundance: .; j_gene: TRBJ2-7; d_gene: .; v_gene: TRBV5-1; CDR3nt: TGCGCCAGCAGACTAGACTCCTACGAGCAGTACTTC; CDR3aa: CASRLDSYEQYF
abundance: .; j_gene: TRBJ1-1; d_gene: .; v_gene: TRBV2; CDR3nt: TGTGCCAGCAGTTACCTGACGGGAGGAGCTTTCTTT; CDR3aa: CASSYLTGGAFF
abundance: .; j_gene: TRBJ2-2; d_gene: .; v_gene: TRBV9; CDR3nt: TGTGCCAGCCGCTCTGGGGGGGGGACAACTAACACCGGGGAGCTGTTTTTT; CDR3aa: CASRSGGGTTNTGELFF
abundance: once; j_gene: TRBJ1-1; d_gene: .; v_gene: TRBV15; CDR3nt: TGTGCCACCAGCAGAGATTTGGAGAAGAACACTGAAGCTTTCTTT; CDR3aa: CATSRDLEKNTEAFF
abundance: .; j_gene: TRBJ1-1; d_gene: .; v_gene: TRBV7-2; CDR3nt: TGTGCCAGCAGCCCGGGGGACCTGAACACTGAAGCTTTCTTT; CDR3aa: CASSPGDLNTEAFF
abundance: .; j_gene: TRBJ2-1; d_gene: .; v_gene: TRBV7-2; CDR3nt: TGTGCCAGCAGCCCCCAACGGTCGTACAATGAGCAGTTCTTC; CDR3aa: CASSPQRSYNEQFF
abundance: .; j_gene: TRBJ1-1; d_gene: .; v_gene: TRBV11-2; CDR3nt: TGTGCCAGCAGCCCGCAGCGGGTTGGCACTGAAGCTTTCTTT; CDR3aa: CASSPQRVGTEAFF